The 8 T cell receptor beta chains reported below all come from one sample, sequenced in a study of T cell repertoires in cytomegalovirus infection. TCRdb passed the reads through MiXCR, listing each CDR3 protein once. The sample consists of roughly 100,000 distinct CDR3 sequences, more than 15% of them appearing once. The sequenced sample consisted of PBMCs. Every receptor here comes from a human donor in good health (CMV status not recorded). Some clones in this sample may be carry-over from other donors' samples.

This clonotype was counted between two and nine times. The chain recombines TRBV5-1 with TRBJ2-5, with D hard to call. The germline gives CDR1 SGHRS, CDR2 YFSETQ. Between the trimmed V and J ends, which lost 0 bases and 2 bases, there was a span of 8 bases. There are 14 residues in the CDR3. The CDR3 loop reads CASSLGHQQETQYF. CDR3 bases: TGCGCCAGCAGCTTGGGACACCAACAAGAGACCCAGTACTTC.

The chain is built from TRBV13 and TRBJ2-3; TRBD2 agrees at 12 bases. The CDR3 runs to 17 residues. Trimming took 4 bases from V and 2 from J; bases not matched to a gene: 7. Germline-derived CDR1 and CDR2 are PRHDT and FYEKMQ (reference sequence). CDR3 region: CASSSRTSGDFTDTQYF. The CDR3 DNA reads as TGTGCCAGCAGCTCTAGGACTAGCGGGGACTTCACAGATACGCAGTATTTT.

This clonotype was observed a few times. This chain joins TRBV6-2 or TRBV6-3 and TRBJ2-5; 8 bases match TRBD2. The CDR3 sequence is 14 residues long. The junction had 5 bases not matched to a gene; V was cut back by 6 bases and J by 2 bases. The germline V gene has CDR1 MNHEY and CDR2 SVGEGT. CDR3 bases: TGTGCCAGCAGGATCGGGGGGGTTCAAGAGACCCAGTACTTC. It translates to CASRIGGVQETQYF.

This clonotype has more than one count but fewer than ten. In nucleotides, the CDR3 is TGCGCCAGCAGCGTGGGGGCGAGGAACACCGGGGAGCTGTTTTTT. It codes for CASSVGARNTGELFF. The chain links TRBV5-1 to TRBJ2-2, with D possibly being TRBD1 (6 bases). The CDR3 has 15 amino acids. V shed 4 bases and J shed 1 base, with 11 bases lying between them. Germline V gene data show CDR1 as SGHRS and CDR2 as YFSETQ. Full variable domain (missing parts from reference TRBV5-1 and TRBJ2-2): KAGVTQTPRYLIKTRGQQVTLSCSPISGHRSVSWYQQTPGQGLQFLFEYFSETQRNKGNFPGRFSGRQFSNSRSEMNVSTLELGDSALYLCASSVGARNTGELFFGEGSRLTVL.

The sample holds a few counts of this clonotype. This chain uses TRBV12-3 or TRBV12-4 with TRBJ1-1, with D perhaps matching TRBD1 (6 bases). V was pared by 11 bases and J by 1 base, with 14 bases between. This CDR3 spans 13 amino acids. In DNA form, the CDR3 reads TGTGCCGGTCGGGACACGACGAACACTGAAGCTTTCTTT. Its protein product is CAGRDTTNTEAFF.

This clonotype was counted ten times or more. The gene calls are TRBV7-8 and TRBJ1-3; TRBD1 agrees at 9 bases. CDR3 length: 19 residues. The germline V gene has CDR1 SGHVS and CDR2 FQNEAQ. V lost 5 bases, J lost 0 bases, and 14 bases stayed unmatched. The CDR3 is CASSPPRDRVPDSGNTIYF. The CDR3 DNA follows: TGTGCCAGCAGCCCCCCACGGGACAGGGTCCCAGACTCTGGAAACACCATATATTTT.

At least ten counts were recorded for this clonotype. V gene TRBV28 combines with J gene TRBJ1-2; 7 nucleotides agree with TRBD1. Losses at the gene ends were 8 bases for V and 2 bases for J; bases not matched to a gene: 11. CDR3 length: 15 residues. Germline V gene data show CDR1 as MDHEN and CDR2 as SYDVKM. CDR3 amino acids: CASRPGTVKNYGYTF. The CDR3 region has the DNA TGTGCCAGCCGACCCGGGACAGTGAAGAACTATGGCTACACCTTC.

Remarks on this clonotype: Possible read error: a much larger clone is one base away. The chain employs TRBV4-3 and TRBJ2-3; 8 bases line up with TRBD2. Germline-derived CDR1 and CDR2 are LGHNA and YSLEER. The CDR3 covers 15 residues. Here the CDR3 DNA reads TGCGCCAGCAGCCTTAGCGGGGTACTCACAGGTACGCAGTATTTT. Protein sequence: CASSLSGVLTGTQYF.